The T cell receptor (beta chain) described here comes from a study of T cells in Graves' hyperthyroidism and ophthalmopathy. In its sample, this clonotype was seen many times. This CDR3 is 14 amino acids long. Per germline, CDR1 LNHNV and CDR2 YYDKDF (reference sequence). The V and J ends lost 1 base and 10 bases respectively, with 16 bases between them. Researchers amplified the TCR beta CDR3 regions from RNA transcripts. RT-PCR in the first round (using the HTBI primer set) targeted the TCR CDR3. From the multiplex PCR reads, TCRdb called clonotypes with MiXCR, one entry per CDR3 protein. The sample carries some 270,000 distinct CDR3 sequences, roughly 22% recorded once.

This clonotype was sampled from a woman aged 35 to 49 with Graves' ophthalmopathy. This chain uses TRBV15 with TRBJ1-1; tentatively, D is TRBD1 (5 bases). Sequences were obtained from blood. The chain's CDR3 is CATSRGQPHRGAFF. The DNA for the CDR3 is TGTGCCACCAGCAGAGGACAGCCCCACCGGGGAGCTTTCTTT. Based on the CDR3 plus reference TRBV15 and TRBJ1-1, the full variable domain is DAMVIQNPRYQVTQFGKPVTLSCSQTLNHNVMYWYQQKSSQAPKLLFHYYDKDFNNEADTPDNFQSRRPNTSFCFLDIRSPGLGDTAMYLCATSRGQPHRGAFFGQGTRLTVV.